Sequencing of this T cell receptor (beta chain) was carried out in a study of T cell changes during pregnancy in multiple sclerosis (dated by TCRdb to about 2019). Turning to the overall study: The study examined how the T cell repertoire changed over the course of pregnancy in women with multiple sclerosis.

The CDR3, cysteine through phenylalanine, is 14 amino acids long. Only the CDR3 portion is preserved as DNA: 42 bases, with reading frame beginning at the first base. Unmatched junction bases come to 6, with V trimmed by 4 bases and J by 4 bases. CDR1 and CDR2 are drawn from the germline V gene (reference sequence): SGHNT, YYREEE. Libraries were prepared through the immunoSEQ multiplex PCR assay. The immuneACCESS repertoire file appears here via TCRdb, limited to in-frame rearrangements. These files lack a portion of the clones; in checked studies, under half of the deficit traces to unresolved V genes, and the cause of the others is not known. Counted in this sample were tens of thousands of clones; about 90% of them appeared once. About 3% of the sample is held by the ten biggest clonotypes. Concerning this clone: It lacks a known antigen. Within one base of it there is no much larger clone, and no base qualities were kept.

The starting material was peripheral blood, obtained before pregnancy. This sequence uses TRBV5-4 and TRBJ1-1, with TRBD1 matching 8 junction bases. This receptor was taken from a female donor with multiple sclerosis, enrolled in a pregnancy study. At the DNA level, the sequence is TGTGCCAGCAGCACCGGACAGGGTATCACTGAAGCTTTCTTT. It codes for CASSTGQGITEAFF. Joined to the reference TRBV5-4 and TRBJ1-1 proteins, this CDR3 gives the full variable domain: ETGVTQSPTHLIKTRGQQVTLRCSSQSGHNTVSWYQQALGQGPQFIFQYYREEENGRGNFPPRFSGLQFPNYSSELNVNALELDDSALYLCASSTGQGITEAFFGQGTRLTVV.